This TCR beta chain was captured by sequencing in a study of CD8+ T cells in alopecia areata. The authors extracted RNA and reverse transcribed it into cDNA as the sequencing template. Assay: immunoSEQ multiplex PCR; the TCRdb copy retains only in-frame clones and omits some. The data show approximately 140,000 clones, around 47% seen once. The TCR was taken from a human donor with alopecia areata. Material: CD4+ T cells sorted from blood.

The CDR3 bases are TGTGCCAGCAGTTCTTACAGGGGGCGAGGCACAGATACGCAGTATTTT. This codes for CASSSYRGRGTDTQYF. The chain employs TRBV28 and TRBJ2-3; 9 positions agree with TRBD1. The CDR3 covers 16 residues. CDR1 and CDR2 (germline): MDHEN, SYDVKM. V shed 4 bases and J 1 base; nucleotides not matched to a gene: 6.